This T cell receptor (beta chain) appears in the sequencing data of a study of cytomegalovirus exposure and HLA in healthy donors. On the study more broadly: In an earlier analysis, 90 million to 130 million unique TCR beta sequences were found from about 179 million T cells. Ancestry clustering placed 70% to 85% of 350 to 500 genotyped donors in the Caucasian-associated cluster.

Each donor was healthy, and each was a bone marrow donor. This donor has no recorded CMV serostatus. Points on this clone: At one end the junction does not follow the germline gene, possibly because of a read error.

The CDR3 sequence is 11 residues long. The germline V gene encodes CDR1 SEHNR and CDR2 FQNEAQ (reference sequence). PCR primers comprised 60 Vbeta and 13 Jbeta primers. Sequenced by immunoSEQ multiplex PCR; TCRdb stores in-frame clones only, minus some. The sample comprises about 120,000 clones, around three quarters of which are singletons, and roughly 4% rests with the top ten. The sequence derives from a human donor in good health. The specimen was PBMCs. The chain has TRBV7-9 and TRBJ2-1; 10 nucleotides agree with TRBD2. This chain's CDR3 is CASSLGTSDIF. CDR3 DNA: TGTGCCAGCAGCCTCGGGACTAGCGATATCTTC.